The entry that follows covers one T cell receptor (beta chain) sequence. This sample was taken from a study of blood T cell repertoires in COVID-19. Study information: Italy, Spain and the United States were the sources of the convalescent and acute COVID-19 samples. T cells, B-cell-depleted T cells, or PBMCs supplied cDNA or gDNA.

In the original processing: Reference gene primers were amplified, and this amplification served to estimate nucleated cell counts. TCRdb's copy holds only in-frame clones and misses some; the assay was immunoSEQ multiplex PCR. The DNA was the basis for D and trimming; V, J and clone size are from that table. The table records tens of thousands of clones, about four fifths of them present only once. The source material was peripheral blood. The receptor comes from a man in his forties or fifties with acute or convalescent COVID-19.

CDR3 coding DNA: TGCAGCGTTGGCCAGGGTGATGGCTACACCTTC. Translated: CSVGQGDGYTF. The chain couples TRBV29-1 to TRBJ1-2; D might be TRBD1 (5 bases). The germline gives CDR1 SQVTM, CDR2 ANQGSEA. This CDR3 is 11 amino acids long. Trimming removed 4 bases from V and 6 bases from J, with 9 bases in between.